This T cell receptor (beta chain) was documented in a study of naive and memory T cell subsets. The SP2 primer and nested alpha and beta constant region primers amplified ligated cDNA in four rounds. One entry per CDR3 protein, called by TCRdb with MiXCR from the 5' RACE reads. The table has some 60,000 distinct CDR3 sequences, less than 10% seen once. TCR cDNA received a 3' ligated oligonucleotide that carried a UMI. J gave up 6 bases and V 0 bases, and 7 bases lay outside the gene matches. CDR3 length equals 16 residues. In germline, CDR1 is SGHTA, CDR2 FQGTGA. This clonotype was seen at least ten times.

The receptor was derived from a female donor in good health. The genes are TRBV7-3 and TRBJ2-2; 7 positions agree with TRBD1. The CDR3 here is CASSLTPTGVPGELFF. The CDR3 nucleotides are TGTGCCAGCAGCTTAACCCCTACAGGGGTGCCCGGGGAGCTGTTTTTT.